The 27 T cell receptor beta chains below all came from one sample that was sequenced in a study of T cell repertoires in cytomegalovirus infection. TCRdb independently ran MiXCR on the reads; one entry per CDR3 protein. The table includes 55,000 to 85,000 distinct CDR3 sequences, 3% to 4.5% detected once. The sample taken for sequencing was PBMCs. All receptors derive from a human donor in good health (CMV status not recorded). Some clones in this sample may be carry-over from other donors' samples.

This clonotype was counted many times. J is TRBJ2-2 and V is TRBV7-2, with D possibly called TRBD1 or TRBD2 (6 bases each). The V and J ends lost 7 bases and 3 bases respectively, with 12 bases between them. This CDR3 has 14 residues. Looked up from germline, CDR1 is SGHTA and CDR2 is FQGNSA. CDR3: CASNARGHTGELFF. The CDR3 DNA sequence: TGTGCCAGCAACGCACGGGGGCACACCGGGGAGCTGTTTTTT.

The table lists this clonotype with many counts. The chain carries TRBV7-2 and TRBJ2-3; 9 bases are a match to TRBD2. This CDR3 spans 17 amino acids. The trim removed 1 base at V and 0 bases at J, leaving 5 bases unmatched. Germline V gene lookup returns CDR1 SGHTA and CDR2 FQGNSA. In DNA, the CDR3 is TGTGCCAGCAGCTTAGGGCCTAGCGGGGTCAGCACAGATACGCAGTATTTT. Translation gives CASSLGPSGVSTDTQYF. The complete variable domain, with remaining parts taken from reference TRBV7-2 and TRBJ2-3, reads GAGVSQSPSNKVTEKGKDVELRCDPISGHTALYWYRQSLGQGLEFLIYFQGNSAPDKSGLPSDRFSAERTGGSVSTLTIQRTQQEDSAVYLCASSLGPSGVSTDTQYFGPGTRLTVL.

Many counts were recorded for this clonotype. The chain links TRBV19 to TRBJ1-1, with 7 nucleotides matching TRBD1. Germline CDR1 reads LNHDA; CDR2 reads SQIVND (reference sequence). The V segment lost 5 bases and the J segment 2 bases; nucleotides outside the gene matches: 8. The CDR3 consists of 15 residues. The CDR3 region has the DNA TGTGCCAGTAGTCGCCCCGGGACAGTAAACACTGAAGCTTTCTTT. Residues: CASSRPGTVNTEAFF.

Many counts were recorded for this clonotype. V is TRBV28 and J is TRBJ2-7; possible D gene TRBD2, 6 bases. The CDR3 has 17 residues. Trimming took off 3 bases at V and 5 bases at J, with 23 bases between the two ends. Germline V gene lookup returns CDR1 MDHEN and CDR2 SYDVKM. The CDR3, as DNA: TGTGCCAGCAGTTTTCCTGAAGGTGGGGACTTCTCGGACGAGCAGTACTTC. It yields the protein CASSFPEGGDFSDEQYF.

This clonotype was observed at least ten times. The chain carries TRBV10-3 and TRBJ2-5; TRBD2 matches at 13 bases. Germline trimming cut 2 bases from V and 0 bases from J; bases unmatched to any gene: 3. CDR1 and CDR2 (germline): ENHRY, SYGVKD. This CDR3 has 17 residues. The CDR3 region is CAISEPGLAGHQETQYF. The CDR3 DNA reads TGTGCCATCAGTGAGCCGGGACTAGCGGGGCACCAAGAGACCCAGTACTTC.

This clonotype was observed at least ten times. The CDR3 nucleotides are TGTGCCAGCAGCTTAGTTAGGGCAAGCAATCAGCCCCAGCATTTT. It encodes CASSLVRASNQPQHF. The chain recombines TRBV7-2 with TRBJ1-5; D remains ambiguous. CDR3 length equals 15 residues. Germline V gene lookup returns CDR1 SGHTA and CDR2 FQGNSA. With 1 base removed from V and 1 base from J, the gap between germline ends came to 8 bases. The full variable domain, completed using reference TRBV7-2 and TRBJ1-5, is GAGVSQSPSNKVTEKGKDVELRCDPISGHTALYWYRQSLGQGLEFLIYFQGNSAPDKSGLPSDRFSAERTGGSVSTLTIQRTQQEDSAVYLCASSLVRASNQPQHFGDGTRLSIL.

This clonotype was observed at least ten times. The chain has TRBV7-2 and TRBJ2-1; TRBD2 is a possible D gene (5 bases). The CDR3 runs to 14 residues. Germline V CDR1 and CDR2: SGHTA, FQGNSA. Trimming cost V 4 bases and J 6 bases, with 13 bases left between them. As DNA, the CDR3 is TGTGCCAGCAGCTCCAGCCGGGAATTCAATGAGCAGTTCTTC. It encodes CASSSSREFNEQFF.

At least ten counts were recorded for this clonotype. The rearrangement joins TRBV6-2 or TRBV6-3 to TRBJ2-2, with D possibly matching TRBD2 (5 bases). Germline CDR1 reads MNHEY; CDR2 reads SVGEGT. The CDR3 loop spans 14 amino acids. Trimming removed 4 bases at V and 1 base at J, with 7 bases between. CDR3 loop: CASSFRGNTGELFF. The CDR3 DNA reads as TGTGCCAGCAGTTTTCGGGGGAACACCGGGGAGCTGTTTTTT.

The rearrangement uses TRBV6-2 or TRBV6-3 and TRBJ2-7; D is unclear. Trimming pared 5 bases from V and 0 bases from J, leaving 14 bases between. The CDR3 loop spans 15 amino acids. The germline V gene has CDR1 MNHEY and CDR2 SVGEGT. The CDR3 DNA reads TGTGCCAGCAGTGGGTCTTGGCAGAGCTCCTACGAGCAGTACTTC. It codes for CASSGSWQSSYEQYF.

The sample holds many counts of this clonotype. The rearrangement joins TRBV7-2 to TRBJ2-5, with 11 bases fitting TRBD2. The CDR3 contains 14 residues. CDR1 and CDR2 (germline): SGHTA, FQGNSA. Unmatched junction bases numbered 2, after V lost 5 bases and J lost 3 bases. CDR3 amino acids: CASSRGLAEETQYF. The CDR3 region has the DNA TGTGCCAGCAGCCGGGGACTAGCGGAAGAGACCCAGTACTTC.

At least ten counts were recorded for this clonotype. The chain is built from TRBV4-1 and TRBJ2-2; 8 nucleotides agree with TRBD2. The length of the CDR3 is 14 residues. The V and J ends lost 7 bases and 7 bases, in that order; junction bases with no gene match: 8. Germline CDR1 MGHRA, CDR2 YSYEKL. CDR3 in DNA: TGCGCCAGCACCCAGGAGCGGGAGAACGGGGAGCTGTTTTTT. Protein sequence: CASTQERENGELFF.

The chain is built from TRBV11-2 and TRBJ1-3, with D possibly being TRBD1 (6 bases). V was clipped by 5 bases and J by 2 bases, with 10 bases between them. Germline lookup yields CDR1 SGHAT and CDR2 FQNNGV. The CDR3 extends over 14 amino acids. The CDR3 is CASSQQGPGNTIYF. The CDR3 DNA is TGTGCCAGCAGCCAACAGGGACCTGGAAACACCATATATTTT.

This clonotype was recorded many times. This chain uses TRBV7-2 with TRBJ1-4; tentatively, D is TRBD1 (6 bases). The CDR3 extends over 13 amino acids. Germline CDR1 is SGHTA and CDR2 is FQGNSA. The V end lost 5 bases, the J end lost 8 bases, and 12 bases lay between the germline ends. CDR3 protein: CASSRDMSEKLFF. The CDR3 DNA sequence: TGTGCCAGCAGCCGGGACATGAGCGAAAAACTGTTTTTT.

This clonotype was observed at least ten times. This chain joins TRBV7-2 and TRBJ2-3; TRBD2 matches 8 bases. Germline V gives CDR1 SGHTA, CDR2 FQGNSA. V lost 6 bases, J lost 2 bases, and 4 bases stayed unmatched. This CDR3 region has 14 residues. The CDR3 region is CASRVSGNTDTQYF. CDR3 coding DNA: TGTGCCAGCAGAGTTAGCGGGAACACAGATACGCAGTATTTT. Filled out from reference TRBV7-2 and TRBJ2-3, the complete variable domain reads GAGVSQSPSNKVTEKGKDVELRCDPISGHTALYWYRQSLGQGLEFLIYFQGNSAPDKSGLPSDRFSAERTGGSVSTLTIQRTQQEDSAVYLCASRVSGNTDTQYFGPGTRLTVL.

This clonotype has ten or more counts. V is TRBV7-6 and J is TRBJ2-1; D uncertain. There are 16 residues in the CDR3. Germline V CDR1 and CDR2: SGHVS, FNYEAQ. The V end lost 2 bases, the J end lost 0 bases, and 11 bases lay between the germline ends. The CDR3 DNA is TGTGCCAGCAGCTTATTCTCGTTGAGCTCCTACAATGAGCAGTTCTTC. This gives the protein CASSLFSLSSYNEQFF.

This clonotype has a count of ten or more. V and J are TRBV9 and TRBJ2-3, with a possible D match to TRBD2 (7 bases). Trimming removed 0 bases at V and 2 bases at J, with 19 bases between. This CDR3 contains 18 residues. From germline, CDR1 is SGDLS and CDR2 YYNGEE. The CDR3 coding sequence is TGTGCCAGCAGCGTAGACCACGACGCGGGGGCGCCCACAGATACGCAGTATTTT. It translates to CASSVDHDAGAPTDTQYF.

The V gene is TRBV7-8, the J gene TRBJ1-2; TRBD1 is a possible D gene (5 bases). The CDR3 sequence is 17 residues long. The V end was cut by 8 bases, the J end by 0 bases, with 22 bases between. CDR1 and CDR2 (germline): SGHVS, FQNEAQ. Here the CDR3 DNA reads TGTGCCAGCGCCGAAACATTTGGACATTACTCTAACTATGGCTACACCTTC. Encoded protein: CASAETFGHYSNYGYTF. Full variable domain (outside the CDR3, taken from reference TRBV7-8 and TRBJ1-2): GAGVSQSPRYKVAKRGQDVALRCDPISGHVSLFWYQQALGQGPEFLTYFQNEAQLDKSGLPSDRFFAERPEGSVSTLKIQRTQQEDSAVYLCASAETFGHYSNYGYTFGSGTRLTVV.

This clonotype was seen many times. Written as DNA, the CDR3 is TGTGCCAGCAGTTTGGCCGGGACACCGAACACTGAAGCTTTCTTT. Encoded protein: CASSLAGTPNTEAFF. This rearrangement joins TRBV12-3 or TRBV12-4 to TRBJ1-1, with D possibly TRBD1 on 6 matching bases. The CDR3 consists of 15 residues. V lost 3 bases, J lost 1 base, and 12 bases lay in between.

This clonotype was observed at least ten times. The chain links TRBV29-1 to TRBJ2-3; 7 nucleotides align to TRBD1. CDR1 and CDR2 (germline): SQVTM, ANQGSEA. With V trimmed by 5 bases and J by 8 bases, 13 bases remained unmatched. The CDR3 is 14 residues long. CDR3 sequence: CSVRDSVTFGTQYF. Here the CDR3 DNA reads TGCAGCGTTAGGGACAGCGTGACTTTCGGTACGCAGTATTTT.

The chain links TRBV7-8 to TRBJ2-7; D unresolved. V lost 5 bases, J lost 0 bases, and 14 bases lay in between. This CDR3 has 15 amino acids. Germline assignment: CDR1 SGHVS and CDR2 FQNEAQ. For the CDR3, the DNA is TGTGCCAGCAGCGCACCCTCTAGGAGCTCCTACGAGCAGTACTTC. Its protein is CASSAPSRSSYEQYF.

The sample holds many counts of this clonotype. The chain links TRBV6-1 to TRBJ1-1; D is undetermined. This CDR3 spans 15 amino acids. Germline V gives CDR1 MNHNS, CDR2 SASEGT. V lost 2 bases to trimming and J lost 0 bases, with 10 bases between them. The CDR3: CASSESFGVNTEAFF. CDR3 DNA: TGTGCCAGCAGTGAATCTTTCGGGGTGAACACTGAAGCTTTCTTT.

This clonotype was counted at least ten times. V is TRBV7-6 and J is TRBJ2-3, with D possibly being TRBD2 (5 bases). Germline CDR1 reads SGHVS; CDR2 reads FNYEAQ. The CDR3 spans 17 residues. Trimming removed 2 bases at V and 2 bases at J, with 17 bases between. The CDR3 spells CASSLLGAGMITDTQYF. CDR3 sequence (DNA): TGTGCCAGCAGCTTATTAGGAGCCGGGATGATCACAGATACGCAGTATTTT.

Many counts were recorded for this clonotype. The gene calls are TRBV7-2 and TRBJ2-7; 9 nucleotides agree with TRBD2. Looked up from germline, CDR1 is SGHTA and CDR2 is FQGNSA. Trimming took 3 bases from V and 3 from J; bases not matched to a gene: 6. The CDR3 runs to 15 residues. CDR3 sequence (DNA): TGTGCCAGCAGCTTTAGCGGGGGCCAAAACTACGAGCAGTACTTC. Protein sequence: CASSFSGGQNYEQYF.

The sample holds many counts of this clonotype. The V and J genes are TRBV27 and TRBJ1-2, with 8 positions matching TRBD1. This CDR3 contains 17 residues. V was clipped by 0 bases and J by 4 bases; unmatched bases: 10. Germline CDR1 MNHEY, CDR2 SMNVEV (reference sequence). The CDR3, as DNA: TGTGCCAGCAGTTTATCGTCCCCAGGGGGCGCGACCTATGGCTACACCTTC. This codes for CASSLSSPGGATYGYTF.

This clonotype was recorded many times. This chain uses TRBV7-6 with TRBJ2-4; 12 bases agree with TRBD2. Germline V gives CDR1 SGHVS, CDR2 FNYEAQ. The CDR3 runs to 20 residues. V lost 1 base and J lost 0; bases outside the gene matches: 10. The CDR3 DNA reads TGTGCCAGCAGCTTAGTAACTAGCGGGAGGAATCAACTAGCCAAAAACATTCAGTACTTC. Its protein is CASSLVTSGRNQLAKNIQYF.

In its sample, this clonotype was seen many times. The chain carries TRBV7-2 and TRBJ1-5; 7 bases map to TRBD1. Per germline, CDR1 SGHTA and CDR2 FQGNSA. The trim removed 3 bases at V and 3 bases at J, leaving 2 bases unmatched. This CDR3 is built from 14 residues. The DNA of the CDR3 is TGTGCCAGCAGCTTGGGACAGCCCAATCAGCCCCAGCATTTT. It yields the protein CASSLGQPNQPQHF.

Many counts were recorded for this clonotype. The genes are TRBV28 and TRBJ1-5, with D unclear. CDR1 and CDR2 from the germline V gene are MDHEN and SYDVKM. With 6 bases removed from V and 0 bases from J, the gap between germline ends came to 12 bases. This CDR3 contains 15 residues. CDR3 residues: CASSRTGNSNQPQHF. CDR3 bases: TGTGCCAGCAGCCGGACGGGGAATAGCAATCAGCCCCAGCATTTT.